The T cell receptor (beta chain) described here comes from a study of CD8 T cells in Susac syndrome. As for the study in general: At the time of blood draw, patients with Susac syndrome were therapy-naive, receiving corticosteroids, or receiving intravenous immunoglobulin alone.

This clonotype was detected only a few times. The RNA input was about 0.5 to 1 ug, and it was reverse transcribed with random hexamers. The amplification used immunoSEQ multiplex PCR on TCR beta CDR3; it spanned 54 Vbeta and 13 Jbeta. TCRdb analysed the immunoSEQ multiplex PCR reads with MiXCR anew, one entry per CDR3 protein. This table has some 200,000 distinct CDR3 sequences, 85% to 95% appearing once. Patients with Susac syndrome met diagnostic criteria defined recently for definite or probable disease. With 3 bases removed from V and 5 bases from J, the gap between germline ends came to 5 bases. Germline V gene data show CDR1 as LNHDA and CDR2 as SQIVND (reference sequence). This CDR3 comprises 11 residues.

The TCR originated in a human donor with Susac syndrome. V gene TRBV19 combines with J gene TRBJ2-7, with D hard to call. What was sequenced was CD8+ T cells from PBMCs. The CDR3 loop is CASSIHHEQYF. CDR3 coding DNA: TGTGCCAGTAGTATTCACCACGAGCAGTACTTC.